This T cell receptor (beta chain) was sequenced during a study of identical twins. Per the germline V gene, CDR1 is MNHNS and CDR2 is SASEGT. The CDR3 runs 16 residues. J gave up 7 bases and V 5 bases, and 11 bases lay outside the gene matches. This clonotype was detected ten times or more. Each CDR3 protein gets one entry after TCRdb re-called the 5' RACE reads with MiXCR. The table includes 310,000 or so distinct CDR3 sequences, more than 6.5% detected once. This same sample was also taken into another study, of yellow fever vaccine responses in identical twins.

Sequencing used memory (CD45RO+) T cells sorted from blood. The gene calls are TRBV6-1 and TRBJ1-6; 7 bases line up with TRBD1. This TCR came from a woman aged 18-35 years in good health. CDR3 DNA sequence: TGTGCCAGCAGTAGGGGGCCTCACAGCGGGAATTCACCCCTCCACTTT. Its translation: CASSRGPHSGNSPLHF.